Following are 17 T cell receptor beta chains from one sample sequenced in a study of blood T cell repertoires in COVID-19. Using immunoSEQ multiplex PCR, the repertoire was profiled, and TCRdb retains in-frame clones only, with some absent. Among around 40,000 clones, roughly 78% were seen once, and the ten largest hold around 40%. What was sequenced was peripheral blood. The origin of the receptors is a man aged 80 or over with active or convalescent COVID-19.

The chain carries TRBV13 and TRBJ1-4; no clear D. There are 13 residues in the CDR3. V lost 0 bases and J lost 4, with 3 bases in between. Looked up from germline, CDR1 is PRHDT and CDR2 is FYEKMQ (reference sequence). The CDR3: CASSLGSNEKLFF. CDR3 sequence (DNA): TGTGCCAGCAGCTTAGGCAGTAATGAAAAACTGTTTTTT. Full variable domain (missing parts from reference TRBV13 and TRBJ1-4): AAGVIQSPRHLIKEKRETATLKCYPIPRHDTVYWYQQGPGQDPQFLISFYEKMQSDKGSIPDRFSAQQFSDYHSELNMSSLELGDSALYFCASSLGSNEKLFFGSGTQLSVL.

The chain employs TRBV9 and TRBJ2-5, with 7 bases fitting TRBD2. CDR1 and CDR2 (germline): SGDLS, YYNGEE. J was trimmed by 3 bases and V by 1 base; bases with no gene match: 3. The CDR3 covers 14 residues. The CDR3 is CASSVMGGEETQYF. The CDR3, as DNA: TGTGCCAGCAGCGTAATGGGAGGGGAAGAGACCCAGTACTTC.

The CDR3 bases are TGCGCCAGCAGCCAGTACCTGACTAGCGGGGACTACGAGCAGTACTTC. Its protein is CASSQYLTSGDYEQYF. The V and J genes are TRBV5-1 and TRBJ2-7; TRBD2 matches 11 bases. J was trimmed by 3 bases and V by 4 bases; bases with no gene match: 9. CDR3 length: 16 residues. Germline CDR1 reads SGHRS; CDR2 reads YFSETQ.

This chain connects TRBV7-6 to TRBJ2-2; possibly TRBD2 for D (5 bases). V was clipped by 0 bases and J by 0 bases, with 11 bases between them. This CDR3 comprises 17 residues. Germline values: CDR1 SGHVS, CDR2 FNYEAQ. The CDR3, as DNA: TGTGCCAGCAGCTTAGCCTCTGCGGGTGCGAACACCGGGGAGCTGTTTTTT. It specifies CASSLASAGANTGELFF.

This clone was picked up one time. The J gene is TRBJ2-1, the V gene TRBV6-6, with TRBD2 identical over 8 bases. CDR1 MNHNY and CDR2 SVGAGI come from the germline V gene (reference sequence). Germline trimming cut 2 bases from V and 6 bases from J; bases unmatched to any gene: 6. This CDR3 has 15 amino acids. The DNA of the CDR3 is TGTGCCAGCAGTTACCTCGCGGGAGGCCTCAATGAGCAGTTCTTC. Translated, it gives CASSYLAGGLNEQFF.

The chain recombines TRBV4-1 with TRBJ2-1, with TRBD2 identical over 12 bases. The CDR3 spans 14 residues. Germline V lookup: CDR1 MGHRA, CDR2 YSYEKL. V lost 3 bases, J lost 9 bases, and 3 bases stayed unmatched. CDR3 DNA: TGCGCCAGCAGCCAGCTAGCGGGAGGGGGTGAGCAGTTCTTC. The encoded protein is CASSQLAGGGEQFF.

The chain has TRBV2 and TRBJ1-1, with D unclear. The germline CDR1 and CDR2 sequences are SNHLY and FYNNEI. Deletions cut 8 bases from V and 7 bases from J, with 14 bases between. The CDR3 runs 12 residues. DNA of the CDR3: TGTGCCAGCCAGGCCAGCAAGAGTGAAGCTTTCTTT. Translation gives CASQASKSEAFF.

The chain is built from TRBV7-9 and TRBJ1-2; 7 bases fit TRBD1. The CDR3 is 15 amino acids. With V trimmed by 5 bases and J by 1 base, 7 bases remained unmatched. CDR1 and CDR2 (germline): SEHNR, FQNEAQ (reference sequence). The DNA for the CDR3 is TGTGCCAGCAGCCCGTGGGACAGCAATAACTATGGCTACACCTTC. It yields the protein CASSPWDSNNYGYTF.

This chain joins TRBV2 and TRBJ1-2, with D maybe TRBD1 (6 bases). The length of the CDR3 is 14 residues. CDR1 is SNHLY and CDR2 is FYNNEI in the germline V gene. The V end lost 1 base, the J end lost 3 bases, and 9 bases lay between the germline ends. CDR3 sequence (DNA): TGTGCCAGCAGTGAAGGGGGGCGCGACTATGGCTACACCTTC. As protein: CASSEGGRDYGYTF.

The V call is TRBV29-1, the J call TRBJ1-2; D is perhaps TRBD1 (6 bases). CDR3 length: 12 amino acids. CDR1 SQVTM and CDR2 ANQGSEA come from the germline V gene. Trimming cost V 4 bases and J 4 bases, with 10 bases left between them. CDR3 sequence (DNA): TGCAGCGTTGGGGTGGGGGCCTATGGCTACACCTTC. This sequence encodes CSVGVGAYGYTF.

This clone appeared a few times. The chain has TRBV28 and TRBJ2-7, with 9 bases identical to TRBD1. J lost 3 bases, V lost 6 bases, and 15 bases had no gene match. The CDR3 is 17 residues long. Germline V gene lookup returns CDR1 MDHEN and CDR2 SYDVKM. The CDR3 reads CASSPRAGQGRDYEQYF. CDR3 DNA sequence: TGTGCCAGCAGCCCCCGGGCCGGACAGGGGAGGGACTACGAGCAGTACTTC.

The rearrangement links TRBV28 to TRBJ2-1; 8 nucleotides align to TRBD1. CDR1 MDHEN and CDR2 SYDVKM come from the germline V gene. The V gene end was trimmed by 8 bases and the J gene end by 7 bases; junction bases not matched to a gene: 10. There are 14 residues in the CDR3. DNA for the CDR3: TGTGCCAGCCAACCCGGGACAGGATATAATGAGCAGTTCTTC. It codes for CASQPGTGYNEQFF. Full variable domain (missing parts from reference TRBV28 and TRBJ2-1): DVKVTQSSRYLVKRTGEKVFLECVQDMDHENMFWYRQDPGLGLRLIYFSYDVKMKEKGDIPEGYSVSREKKERFSLILESASTNQTSMYLCASQPGTGYNEQFFGPGTRLTVL.

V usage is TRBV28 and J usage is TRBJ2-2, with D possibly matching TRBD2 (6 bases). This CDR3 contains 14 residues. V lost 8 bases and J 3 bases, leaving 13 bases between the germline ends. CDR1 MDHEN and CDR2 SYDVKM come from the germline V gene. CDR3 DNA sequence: TGTGCCAGCCGCGGGGCAGGGTACACCGGGGAGCTGTTTTTT. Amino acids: CASRGAGYTGELFF.

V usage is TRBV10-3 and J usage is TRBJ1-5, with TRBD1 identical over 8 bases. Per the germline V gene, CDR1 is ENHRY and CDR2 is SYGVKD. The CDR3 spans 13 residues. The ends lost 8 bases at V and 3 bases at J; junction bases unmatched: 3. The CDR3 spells CAIGTGPNQPQHF. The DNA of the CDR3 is TGTGCCATCGGGACAGGCCCCAATCAGCCCCAGCATTTT.

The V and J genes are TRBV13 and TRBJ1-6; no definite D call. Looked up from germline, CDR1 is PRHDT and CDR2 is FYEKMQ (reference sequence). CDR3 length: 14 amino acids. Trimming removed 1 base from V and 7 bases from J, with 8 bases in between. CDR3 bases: TGTGCCAGCAGCTTAGTAGCTGCAAATTCACCCCTCCACTTT. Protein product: CASSLVAANSPLHF.

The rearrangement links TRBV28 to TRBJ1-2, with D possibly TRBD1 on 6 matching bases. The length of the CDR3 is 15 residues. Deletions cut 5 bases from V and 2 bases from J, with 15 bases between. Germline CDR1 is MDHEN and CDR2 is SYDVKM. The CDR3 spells CASSRTANDNYGYTF. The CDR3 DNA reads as TGTGCCAGCAGTAGGACAGCCAATGACAACTATGGCTACACCTTC.

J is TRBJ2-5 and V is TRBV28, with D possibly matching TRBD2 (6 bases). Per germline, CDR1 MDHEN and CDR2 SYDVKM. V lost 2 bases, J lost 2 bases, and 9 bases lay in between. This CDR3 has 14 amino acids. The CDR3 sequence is CASSLIGGQETQYF. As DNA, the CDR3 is TGTGCCAGCAGTTTAATCGGGGGACAAGAGACCCAGTACTTC.